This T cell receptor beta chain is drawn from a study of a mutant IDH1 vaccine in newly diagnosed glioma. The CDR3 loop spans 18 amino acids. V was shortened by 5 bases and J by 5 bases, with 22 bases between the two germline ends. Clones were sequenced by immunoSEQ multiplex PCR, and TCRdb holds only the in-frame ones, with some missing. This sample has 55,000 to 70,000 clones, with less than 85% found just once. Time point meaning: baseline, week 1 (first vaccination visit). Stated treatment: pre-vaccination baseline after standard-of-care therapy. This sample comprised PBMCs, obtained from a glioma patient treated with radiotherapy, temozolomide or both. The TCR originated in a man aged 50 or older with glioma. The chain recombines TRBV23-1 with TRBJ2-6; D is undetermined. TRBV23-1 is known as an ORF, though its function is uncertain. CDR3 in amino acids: CASSAVRTQQSRANVLTF. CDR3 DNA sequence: TGCGCCAGCAGTGCTGTCCGTACGCAACAAAGTCGGGCCAACGTCCTGACTTTC.